Presented here are 21 T cell receptor beta chains from one specimen sequenced in a study of Ad26.COV2.S vaccination and SARS-CoV-2 variants. The treatment is: some 20 received Ad26.COV2.S at low or high dose, single or two shots; about 5 received placebo; per-sample allocation not given. Following the first vaccine or placebo injection, samples were taken on day 63. Method: immunoSEQ multiplex PCR; TCRdb's copy keeps in-frame clones and lacks some. The sample has hundreds of thousands of clones; roughly nine tenths are singletons. The specimen was peripheral blood, collected in a trial of Ad26.COV2.S vaccine versus placebo. These receptors all come from a person between 18 and 59 years old who received the Ad26.COV2.S COVID-19 vaccine or a placebo.

As for this clone: Other nucleotide sequences from this sample produce the same CDR3. The V and J genes are TRBV19 and TRBJ2-3; D might be TRBD2 (6 bases). Trimming cost V 1 base and J 3 bases, with 11 bases left between them. The CDR3 totals 15 residues. In germline, CDR1 is LNHDA, CDR2 SQIVND (reference sequence). CDR3 sequence reads: CASSIGRGGTDTQYF. CDR3 bases: TGTGCCAGTAGTATAGGGCGGGGCGGTACAGATACGCAGTATTTT.

This sequence joins TRBV7-3 and TRBJ2-1; 10 nucleotides line up with TRBD2. The CDR3 is made up of 16 amino acids. CDR1 SGHTA and CDR2 FQGTGA come from the germline V gene. The V gene end was trimmed by 6 bases and the J gene end by 9 bases; junction bases not matched to a gene: 14. This CDR3 is CASRSHWSGGAFEQFF. For the CDR3, the DNA is TGTGCCAGCAGGTCTCACTGGAGCGGGGGGGCCTTTGAGCAGTTCTTC.

The chain is built from TRBV14 and TRBJ1-1; tentative D call: TRBD1 (5 bases). The CDR3 loop spans 17 amino acids. Germline CDR1 is SGHDN and CDR2 is FVKESK. Trimming left V 3 bases short and J 10 bases short, with 27 bases between. The CDR3 DNA reads as TGTGCCAGCAGCCAGGTATTGACAGTACCAGGGTTTCGTGGAGCTTTCTTT. It translates to CASSQVLTVPGFRGAFF. The entire variable domain, with the rest obtained from reference TRBV14 and TRBJ1-1, is as follows: EAGVTQFPSHSVIEKGQTVTLRCDPISGHDNLYWYRRVMGKEIKFLLHFVKESKQDESGMPNNRFLAERTGGTYSTLKVQPAELEDSGVYFCASSQVLTVPGFRGAFFGQGTRLTVV.

The chain employs TRBV6-5 and TRBJ2-3; 8 bases are a match to TRBD2. CDR1 and CDR2 from the germline V gene are MNHEY and SVGAGI. V shed 8 bases, J shed 4 bases, and the junction held 11 bases outside the gene matches. This CDR3 contains 15 residues. This chain's CDR3 is CASSQGGGQADTQYF. The CDR3 bases are TGTGCCAGCTCGCAAGGCGGGGGGCAGGCAGATACGCAGTATTTT.

This rearrangement joins TRBV20-1 to TRBJ1-1; D is possibly TRBD1 (5 bases). Trimming removed 3 bases at V and 2 bases at J, with 13 bases between. Germline V gives CDR1 DFQATT, CDR2 SNEGSKA (reference sequence). The CDR3 extends over 14 amino acids. The CDR3 DNA reads as TGCAGTGCTAGTAGAACAGGATCCAACACTGAAGCTTTCTTT. Its translation is CSASRTGSNTEAFF.

V gene TRBV5-6 combines with J gene TRBJ1-5, with D maybe TRBD1 (6 bases). The CDR3 covers 15 residues. With 0 bases removed from V and 7 bases from J, the gap between germline ends came to 14 bases. Germline V gene data show CDR1 as SGHDT and CDR2 as YYEEEE. The CDR3 nucleotides are TGTGCCAGCAGCTTGGGGGGTGGACAGTTGCAGCCCCAGCATTTT. It translates to CASSLGGGQLQPQHF.

The count of this clone is one. The V and J genes are TRBV2 and TRBJ2-1; D is possibly TRBD1 (6 bases). In germline, CDR1 is SNHLY, CDR2 FYNNEI. V was trimmed by 6 bases and J by 5 bases, leaving 17 bases between them. CDR3 length: 15 residues. In DNA, the CDR3 is TGTGCCAGCAGCGCCCCCAGGGGCGGAAACAATGAGCAGTTCTTC. This translates into CASSAPRGGNNEQFF.

The V gene is TRBV11-2, the J gene TRBJ1-1; TRBD1 is a possible D gene (6 bases). The V gene's germline CDR1 is SGHAT and CDR2 FQNNGV. The V end lost 8 bases, the J end lost 0 bases, and 22 bases lay between the germline ends. The CDR3 extends over 17 amino acids. The CDR3 protein is CASLPGGAAFLNTEAFF. CDR3 coding DNA: TGTGCCAGCCTCCCTGGGGGCGCGGCGTTTCTGAACACTGAAGCTTTCTTT.

About this clone itself: This sample includes further DNA sequences coding for the same CDR3. This rearrangement joins TRBV30 to TRBJ1-6; TRBD1 aligns across 9 bases. V was clipped by 3 bases and J by 7 bases; unmatched bases: 1. Germline V gene data show CDR1 as GTSNPN and CDR2 as SVGIG (reference sequence). This CDR3 comprises 13 residues. The CDR3 reads CAWRGQGNSPLHF. In nucleotides, the CDR3 is TGTGCCTGGAGAGGACAGGGGAATTCACCCCTCCACTTT.

The J gene is TRBJ1-1, the V gene TRBV7-9, with no clear D. This CDR3 is built from 15 residues. The germline V gene encodes CDR1 SEHNR and CDR2 FQNEAQ (reference sequence). Trimming left V 3 bases short and J 0 bases short, with 11 bases between. The chain's CDR3 is CASSFGEGVNTEAFF. The CDR3 nucleotides are TGTGCCAGCAGCTTCGGGGAAGGCGTGAACACTGAAGCTTTCTTT.

The chain links TRBV27 to TRBJ2-1; D is unclear. CDR1 is MNHEY and CDR2 is SMNVEV in the germline V gene (reference sequence). The V gene lost 6 bases and the J gene lost 9 bases, with 15 bases spanning the gap. CDR3 length: 13 amino acids. CDR3 bases: TGTGCCAGCAGCATTCTAGGAAGCAGTGAGCAGTTCTTC. This translates into CASSILGSSEQFF.

The chain links TRBV19 to TRBJ1-1; D might be TRBD1 (5 bases). Germline CDR1 and CDR2: LNHDA and SQIVND (reference sequence). This CDR3 is built from 14 residues. V was clipped by 6 bases and J by 6 bases, with 17 bases between them. Here the CDR3 DNA reads TGTGCCAGTAGCGGGGCAAATTCAGGGCCTGAAGCTTTCTTT. Its protein is CASSGANSGPEAFF. Full variable domain (outside the CDR3, taken from reference TRBV19 and TRBJ1-1): DGGITQSPKYLFRKEGQNVTLSCEQNLNHDAMYWYRQDPGQGLRLIYYSQIVNDFQKGDIAEGYSVSREKKESFPLTVTSAQKNPTAFYLCASSGANSGPEAFFGQGTRLTVV.

This chain joins TRBV15 and TRBJ1-4, with 7 bases that match TRBD1. After removal of 2 bases from V and 7 bases from J, the junction contained 10 bases not matched to a gene. This CDR3 has 16 amino acids. From germline, CDR1 is LNHNV and CDR2 YYDKDF (reference sequence). In nucleotides, the CDR3 is TGTGCCACCAGCAGATCTAGGGGGCGAATGAGTGAAAAACTGTTTTTT. Translated: CATSRSRGRMSEKLFF.

Points on this clone: The same CDR3 can be traced to other DNA sequences in this sample. The chain joins TRBV27 to TRBJ2-7; D unresolved. V lost 2 bases, J lost 2 bases, and 7 bases lay in between. Germline V gene lookup returns CDR1 MNHEY and CDR2 SMNVEV (reference sequence). This CDR3 comprises 13 residues. The CDR3 DNA reads TGTGCCAGCAGTTTAGGAAGGGCCTACGAGCAGTACTTC. Its translation: CASSLGRAYEQYF.

The rearrangement links TRBV4-3 to TRBJ1-4; D may be TRBD1 (5 bases). This CDR3 has 16 amino acids. Trimming shortened V by 3 bases and J by 5 bases, and 16 bases separated the two germline ends. The germline gives CDR1 LGHNA, CDR2 YSLEER. The CDR3 spells CASSQGVPRFNEKLFF. The CDR3 DNA follows: TGCGCCAGCAGCCAGGGGGTCCCACGCTTCAATGAAAAACTGTTTTTT.

CDR3 coding DNA: TGTGCCAGCTCACCCCCCGGAGTAGCCAAAAACATTCAGTACTTC. Amino acid sequence: CASSPPGVAKNIQYF. The rearrangement links TRBV18 to TRBJ2-4; D call uncertain. This CDR3 has 15 residues. CDR1 is KGHSH, CDR2 LQKENI, per germline. V was clipped by 3 bases and J by 0 bases, with 9 bases between them.

This chain links TRBV11-1 with TRBJ2-5; D gene ambiguous. The germline V gene encodes CDR1 SGHAT and CDR2 FQDESV (reference sequence). The CDR3 totals 12 residues. Between the trimmed V and J ends, which lost 4 bases and 7 bases, there was a span of 10 bases. The CDR3: CASSSPSGTQYF. CDR3 nucleotide sequence: TGTGCCAGCAGCTCTCCAAGTGGGACCCAGTACTTC.

This chain joins TRBV28 and TRBJ1-5, with 8 positions matching TRBD1. The CDR3 has 15 residues. Trimming cost V 7 bases and J 1 base; bases outside gene matches: 6. The germline V gene has CDR1 MDHEN and CDR2 SYDVKM. The CDR3 bases are TGTGCCAGCAATCGACAGGGGACAAGCAATCAGCCCCAGCATTTT. This codes for CASNRQGTSNQPQHF.

A few counts support this clone. DNA of the CDR3: TGTGCCTGGGAGGGAGCAGGGAGTTGGGGCACTGAAGCTTTCTTT. It encodes CAWEGAGSWGTEAFF. The rearrangement uses TRBV30 and TRBJ1-1; D might be TRBD1 (5 bases). Germline values: CDR1 GTSNPN, CDR2 SVGIG (reference sequence). V gave up 5 bases and J gave up 4 bases, with 20 bases separating them. The CDR3 sequence is 15 residues long. Based on the CDR3 plus reference TRBV30 and TRBJ1-1, the full variable domain is SQTIHQWPATLVQPVGSPLSLECTVEGTSNPNLYWYRQAAGRGLQLLFYSVGIGQISSEVPQNLSASRPQDRQFILSSKKLLLSDSGFYLCAWEGAGSWGTEAFFGQGTRLTVV.

The V and J genes are TRBV9 and TRBJ1-5; D unresolved. V lost 2 bases and J 1 base, leaving 10 bases between the germline ends. Germline values: CDR1 SGDLS, CDR2 YYNGEE. There are 15 residues in the CDR3. CDR3 region: CASSVEGGSNQPQHF. DNA for the CDR3: TGTGCCAGCAGCGTTGAAGGAGGGAGCAATCAGCCCCAGCATTTT.

This chain uses TRBV19 with TRBJ1-5; TRBD1 might be the D (6 bases). The germline CDR1 and CDR2 sequences are LNHDA and SQIVND (reference sequence). Trimming took off 4 bases at V and 1 base at J, with 14 bases between the two ends. This CDR3 is built from 16 residues. CDR3 bases: TGTGCCAGTAGTAATCGACAGGTCGGGAGCAATCAGCCCCAGCATTTT. This sequence encodes CASSNRQVGSNQPQHF.